This T cell receptor beta chain was identified during a study of neoadjuvant nivolumab and ipilimumab in lung cancer. Study in general: Patients got nivolumab 3 mg/kg on days 1, 15 and 29; combination added ipilimumab 1 mg/kg day 1.

Concerning this clone itself: Its matching antigen is unknown.

The ends were cut back, 5 bases at V and 6 bases at J, with 14 bases in the middle. This CDR3 has 14 residues. Germline-derived CDR1 and CDR2 are LNHNV and YYDKDF (reference sequence). Study conclusions and caveats: From pretherapy to surgery, tumor richness and clonality rose with dual therapy.

Here immunoSEQ multiplex PCR was the method, and the copy in TCRdb shows in-frame clones only, minus some. The sample includes some 9,300 clones, approximately 87% of them seen just once. The source material was tumor tissue, sampled after neoadjuvant nivolumab, alone or with ipilimumab, at or shortly before surgery. V is TRBV15 and J is TRBJ1-5; the D is unclear. The clonotype comes from an adult with non-small cell lung cancer. For the CDR3, the DNA is TGTGCCACCAGCCCTCTTAGGGATCGTCAGCCCCAGCATTTT. As protein: CATSPLRDRQPQHF.